The 7 T cell receptor beta chains reported below all come from one sample, sequenced in a study of OX40 agonist ivuxolimab in advanced cancers. The assay was immunoSEQ multiplex PCR, and TCRdb's table has in-frame clones only and misses some. The top ten hold around 29% of the sample, which has roughly 17,000 clones, 80% to 90% seen once. The sample here was CD4+ or CD8+ T cells sorted from blood, taken in a trial of the OX40 agonist ivuxolimab. The receptor set was obtained from an adult with an advanced solid tumor such as melanoma, head and neck, liver or kidney cancer.

The genes are TRBV5-1 and TRBJ2-3; 11 bases are shared with TRBD2. Germline-derived CDR1 and CDR2 are SGHRS and YFSETQ. The CDR3 spans 18 residues. J lost 3 bases, V lost 6 bases, and 15 bases had no gene match. The CDR3 bases are TGCGCCAGCACGGTAGGGACTAGCGGTAACTTAGGTACAGATACGCAGTATTTT. It specifies CASTVGTSGNLGTDTQYF.

The rearrangement joins TRBV11-2 to TRBJ2-7; TRBD1 is a possible D gene (6 bases). CDR1 and CDR2 from the germline V gene are SGHAT and FQNNGV. Deletions cut 6 bases from V and 1 base from J, with 13 bases between. The CDR3 consists of 14 residues. CDR3 sequence reads: CASSRTDSSYEQYF. Here the CDR3 DNA reads TGTGCCAGCAGTCGGACAGACAGTTCCTACGAGCAGTACTTC.

The V call is TRBV5-6, the J call TRBJ2-1; 8 bases line up with TRBD2. With 0 bases clipped from V and 4 bases from J, the junction kept 3 bases outside the gene matches. CDR3 length equals 15 residues. CDR1 is SGHDT and CDR2 is YYEEEE in the germline V gene. CDR3 sequence reads: CASSLGLAPYNEQFF. Written as DNA, the CDR3 is TGTGCCAGCAGCTTGGGACTAGCGCCTTACAATGAGCAGTTCTTC.

The chain uses TRBV4-2 and TRBJ2-1; D is ambiguous. V was trimmed by 0 bases and J by 3 bases, leaving 12 bases between them. CDR1 is LGHNA, CDR2 YNFKEQ, per germline. The CDR3 has 16 residues. The CDR3 is CASSQDQLTFYNEQFF. In DNA, the CDR3 is TGTGCCAGCAGCCAAGATCAGTTAACTTTCTACAATGAGCAGTTCTTC.

The rearrangement links TRBV28 to TRBJ1-2; 7 bases map to TRBD1. The germline gives CDR1 MDHEN, CDR2 SYDVKM. The CDR3 spans 13 residues. V lost 5 bases and J lost 4; bases outside the gene matches: 4. Here the CDR3 reads CASSLGQSYGYTF. The CDR3 bases are TGTGCCAGCAGTCTGGGACAGAGCTATGGCTACACCTTC.

The chain links TRBV6-6 to TRBJ1-5; D unresolved. Germline loops: CDR1 MNHNY, CDR2 SVGAGI (reference sequence). The length of the CDR3 is 13 residues. V lost 8 bases to trimming and J lost 1 base, with 9 bases between them. The CDR3 spells CASLGGSNQPQHF. The DNA of the CDR3 is TGTGCCAGCCTGGGTGGGAGCAATCAGCCCCAGCATTTT.

The chain links TRBV4-1 to TRBJ2-7; the D gene is possibly TRBD2 (6 bases). Germline values: CDR1 MGHRA, CDR2 YSYEKL. Trimming removed 6 bases at V and 3 bases at J, with 15 bases between. The CDR3 spans 14 residues. CDR3: CASSLGLGSYEQYF. CDR3 in DNA: TGCGCCAGCAGTCTGGGACTCGGGAGCTACGAGCAGTACTTC.